This T cell receptor beta chain was obtained from a study of T cell repertoires in cytomegalovirus infection. Study-level findings and limits: Summed frequency of public TCR beta families distinguished CMV carriers with the relevant HLA.

Germline loops: CDR1 DFQATT, CDR2 SNEGSKA (reference sequence). V lost 5 bases to trimming and J lost 6 bases; unmatched junction nucleotides: 8. The CDR3 sequence is 14 residues long. Concerning this clonotype: Its target is unknown.

TCRdb used MiXCR to reprocess the reads, holding one entry per CDR3 protein. The top ten clones hold approximately 12% of a sample with over 300,000 distinct CDR3 sequences, 17% of them seen once. The chain joins TRBV20-1 to TRBJ1-5, with 9 bases fitting TRBD1. The sequence derives from a human donor in good health (CMV status not recorded). Some clones in this sample may be carry-over from other donors' samples. The source material was PBMCs. This CDR3 is CSAGGGTGPQPQHF. The DNA of the CDR3 is TGCAGTGCTGGCGGCGGGACAGGGCCTCAGCCCCAGCATTTT.